These T cell receptor beta chains were read from a single sample in a study of OX40 agonist ivuxolimab in advanced cancers. Sequenced by immunoSEQ multiplex PCR; TCRdb stores in-frame clones only, minus some. The sample includes over 85,000 clones, around 83% of them seen just once. This material consisted of CD4+ or CD8+ T cells sorted from blood, taken in a trial of the OX40 agonist ivuxolimab. The receptors here all came from an adult with an advanced solid tumor such as melanoma, head and neck, liver or kidney cancer. Each CDR3 is given with its conserved first and last residue. Fields, in order: V gene, J gene, CDR3 length, D gene, clone size, CDR3 protein, CDR3 DNA. D genes are given only for firm matches. Only some rows state a clone size, as once, few, many or a class for expanded clones.

TRBV29-1,TRBJ2-1,13,.,.,CSASSVSGNEQFF,TGCAGCGCGTCTAGCGTAAGCGGCAATGAGCAGTTCTTC
TRBV7-2,TRBJ2-3,14,.,.,CASSGGGWTDTQYF,TGTGCCAGCAGCGGTGGGGGATGGACAGATACGCAGTATTTT
TRBV28,TRBJ2-7,13,.,.,CASRSGISYEQYF,TGTGCCAGCAGATCCGGGATCTCCTACGAGCAGTACTTC
TRBV5-1,TRBJ1-5,14,.,.,CASSLGHSNQPQHF,TGCGCCAGCAGCTTGGGCCACTCCAATCAGCCCCAGCATTTT
TRBV11-2,TRBJ1-2,13,TRBD1,.,CASSPDRAYGYTF,TGTGCCAGCAGCCCGGACAGGGCCTATGGCTACACCTTC
TRBV23-1,TRBJ1-1,15,.,.,CASSKCGGPNTEAFF,TGCGCCAGCAGTAAGTGCGGAGGCCCTAACACTGAAGCTTTCTTT
TRBV10-3,TRBJ1-1,15,.,.,CAISAPGRGNTEAFF,TGTGCCATCAGTGCCCCTGGCAGAGGGAACACTGAAGCTTTCTTT
TRBV5-1,TRBJ1-4,14,.,once,CASRPSVRNEKLFF,TGCGCCAGCAGGCCCTCGGTCCGGAATGAAAAACTGTTTTTT
TRBV10-2,TRBJ2-2,14,TRBD2,few,CASSAGGNTGELFF,TGCGCCAGCAGTGCGGGAGGGAACACCGGGGAGCTGTTTTTT
TRBV19,TRBJ2-3,23,TRBD2,.,CASSITGLAGIKRVLEGTDTQYF,TGTGCCAGTAGTATCACGGGACTAGCGGGGATCAAGAGAGTTTTAGAGGGCACAGATACGCAGTATTTT
TRBV7-9,TRBJ2-7,13,.,.,CASSFALSYEQYF,TGTGCCAGCAGCTTTGCGCTTTCCTACGAGCAGTACTTC
TRBV7-2,TRBJ1-2,13,TRBD1,.,CASSPDRVYGYTF,TGTGCCAGCAGCCCAGACAGGGTCTATGGCTACACCTTC
TRBV4-2,TRBJ1-6,16,TRBD1,few,CASSQAPGGDHSPLHF,TGTGCCAGCAGCCAAGCCCCAGGGGGCGATCATTCACCCCTCCACTTT
TRBV4-3,TRBJ2-1,13,.,.,CASSQREINEQFF,TGCGCCAGCAGCCAAAGAGAGATAAATGAGCAGTTCTTC